This T cell receptor beta chain was sequenced during a study of blood T cells in healthy people across ages (dated by TCRdb to the mid-2010s). Study-wide context: In model experiments, roughly one uniquely barcoded TCR beta cDNA molecule per two T cells was captured by template switching. The study measured age-related changes in TCR beta repertoire diversity using deep sequencing normalized with unique cDNA molecular identifiers. For two donors (one aged 18 to 29 and one aged 80 or older), the study analyzed two additional independent replicas of 1 million unique cDNA reads from the same blood draw. Donors were grouped into four age groups: young (average 16 years), middle-aged (roughly 38), aged (around 66) and long-lived (around 80). Donors of different ages were randomly distributed across sequencing lanes to avoid experimental bias.

Receptor libraries were prepared by 5' RACE. The sample was run on an Illumina HiSeq 2500. The second PCR ran for about 7 to 11 cycles and used a J-beta primer mix along with a sample-barcoded 5' primer. A template-switch 5' adaptor carrying 12 random nucleotides introduced a unique molecular identifier onto each TCR beta cDNA molecule. Each sample yielded at least 2.5 million CDR3-containing paired-end reads. First-strand cDNA was synthesized from all RNA with the Mint cDNA synthesis kit, primed by a TRBC-specific oligonucleotide. Following uracil-DNA glycosylase treatment, a first 18-cycle PCR with universal primers M1SS and BC2_uni_R was performed on all cDNA. In the authors' own workflow: For normalization, 1 million high-quality reads, each with a distinct molecular identifier, were randomly selected from each sample. Instead of being binned into consensus sequences, reads with shared molecular identifiers were discarded. MiTCR, run with a Q25 quality threshold and the strictest error-elimination algorithm, handled CDR3 identification, clonotype clustering and error correction. Lower-bound total TCR beta diversity was estimated with a nonparametric unseen species model using Euler transformation. TCRdb trimmed public reads at Q25 via fastp, called clones via MiXCR and kept in-frame beta chains. Identical CDR3 protein sequences are pooled into one entry, listed with their most common genes and DNA. The V and J calls, along with clone size, are taken from TCRdb and not from the paper's own processing. This sample gives some 1.7 million distinct CDR3 sequences in total; roughly 30% of them show up just once. The leading ten clones occupy approximately 7.7% of the sample.

Systemically healthy Caucasian individuals from Russia, some 36 in total and aged about 6 to 90 years, were included as donors. Around 10 milliliters of peripheral blood were collected from each donor into EDTA-treated Vacutainer tubes. Ficoll-Paque density-gradient centrifugation was used to isolate PBMCs, with at least 6 million obtained per sample. Trizol reagent was used to extract total RNA from PBMCs, with at least 5 micrograms per sample. The percentages of naive CD45RAhigh/CD27high T cells were determined by flow cytometry on a PBMC aliquot from every donor. The full study reports these points: Bulk unsorted PBMC profiling prevented conclusive comparison of naive and antigen-experienced compartments. Compared with the aged group, more naive CD4+ T cells, fewer expanded clones and increased TCR diversity were shown by the long-lived group, suggesting age selection. Because the CMV infection status of the donors was unknown, age-related changes in expanded clonotypes may potentially have been confounded. Estimates of total diversity based on one million sequenced T cells were considered lower bounds and underestimates. The percentage of naive T cells measured by flow cytometry correlated strongly with observed TCR beta diversity. As age increased, observed TCR beta diversity per million T cells dropped in a roughly linear way, and a significant reduction was already evident by age roughly 40.

The CDR3 runs 11 amino acids, cysteine and phenylalanine included. The DNA shown is the 33-base CDR3, in frame from base 1. The germline V gene sets CDR1 to SGDLS and CDR2 to YYNGEE. This clonotype has a count of ten or more. Its antigen is currently not known. Mismatch with germline at one junction end may stem from a read error. This receptor was obtained from a woman aged 25 to 39 in good health. The sample was blood. The V gene is TRBV9 and the J gene is TRBJ2-1; no D segment can be confidently identified. The base sequence is TGCGCCAGTTCTGCCCGAAATGAGCAGTTCTTC. Its amino acids are CASSARNEQFF.